This TCR beta chain was captured by sequencing in a study of cytomegalovirus exposure and HLA in healthy donors. Study-level information: Within the Caucasian-associated ancestry cluster were approximately 77% of the roughly 400 genotyped donors.

PCR was performed using 60 Vbeta and 13 Jbeta primers. The repertoire was sequenced with immunoSEQ multiplex PCR; TCRdb's copy has only in-frame clones and lacks some. This table has over 100,000 clones, almost 75% appearing once. Broader study findings: Later findings reportedly placed an Asian-associated ancestry cluster below the approximately 670-donor mean for N-insertions. A few chains tied to CMV proved CMV antigen-specific in vitro.

A word on this clone: The antigen remains unidentified.

Healthy bone marrow donors formed the donor group. The receptor was derived from a man aged 35 to 55 in good health and CMV-seronegative. What was sequenced was PBMCs.

DNA of the CDR3: TGTGCCAGCAGCTGGATAGACGGGGGGCAGTTCTTC. Translation gives CASSWIDGGQFF. The genes are TRBV11-2 and TRBJ2-1; D perhaps matches TRBD2 (6 bases). V lost 4 bases and J lost 12, with 13 bases in between. Germline V gives CDR1 SGHAT, CDR2 FQNNGV. The CDR3 runs to 12 residues. The complete variable domain, with remaining parts taken from reference TRBV11-2 and TRBJ2-1, reads EAGVAQSPRYKIIEKRQSVAFWCNPISGHATLYWYQQILGQGPKLLIQFQNNGVVDDSQLPKDRFSAERLKGVDSTLKIQPAKLEDSAVYLCASSWIDGGQFFGPGTRLTVL.